These 20 T cell receptor beta chains were sequenced from one sample in a study of blood T cell repertoires in COVID-19. Measured with immunoSEQ multiplex PCR; TCRdb has only the in-frame clones, and not every one. The table lists some 320,000 clones, approximately 87% of them singletons, with approximately 8.1% in the top ten. The material sequenced was peripheral blood. These receptors all come from a woman aged 45-59 years who had recovered from COVID-19.

This clone was seen once. This rearrangement joins TRBV27 to TRBJ1-6; TRBD1 matches at 9 bases. V shed 6 bases and J 4 bases; nucleotides not matched to a gene: 4. Per the germline V gene, CDR1 is MNHEY and CDR2 is SMNVEV (reference sequence). The CDR3 extends over 15 amino acids. The CDR3 nucleotides read TGTGCCAGCAGAGGGGGGACAGGGTATAATTCACCCCTCCACTTT. It encodes CASRGGTGYNSPLHF.

This clone was detected a few times. V and J are TRBV10-3 and TRBJ2-2, with D perhaps matching TRBD2 (7 bases). V lost 3 bases to trimming and J lost 5 bases, with 10 bases between them. The CDR3 has 14 amino acids. Germline V gives CDR1 ENHRY, CDR2 SYGVKD. CDR3 region: CAISDAGATGELFF. DNA of the CDR3: TGTGCCATCAGTGATGCGGGGGCAACCGGGGAGCTGTTTTTT.

This chain links TRBV3-1 (or the pseudogene TRBV3-2) with TRBJ2-3, with TRBD1 as a possible D gene (5 bases). In germline, CDR1 is LGHDT, CDR2 YNNKEL (reference sequence). V shed 3 bases and J shed 0 bases, with 10 bases lying between them. The CDR3 extends over 15 amino acids. CDR3 in DNA: TGTGCCAGCAGCCAGACAGAACCTAGCACAGATACGCAGTATTTT. Amino acid sequence: CASSQTEPSTDTQYF.

This clone was found once. The chain joins TRBV28 to TRBJ1-3; no clear D gene. The CDR3 loop spans 14 amino acids. CDR1 and CDR2 (germline): MDHEN, SYDVKM. Deletions cut 5 bases from V and 4 bases from J, with 12 bases between. CDR3 sequence: CASSASTGGNTIYF. The CDR3, as DNA: TGTGCCAGCAGTGCCTCGACTGGAGGAAACACCATATATTTT.

This chain links TRBV2 with TRBJ1-5; 7 nucleotides match TRBD1. From germline, CDR1 is SNHLY and CDR2 FYNNEI. Germline trimming cut 10 bases from V and 3 bases from J; bases unmatched to any gene: 6. The length of the CDR3 is 13 residues. CDR3 sequence (DNA): TGTGCCACTAGGGGGCACCACAATCAGCCCCAGCATTTT. Amino acid sequence: CATRGHHNQPQHF.

CDR3 in amino acids: CASSPLAGADTGELFF. In DNA form, the CDR3 reads TGTGCCAGCAGCCCGCTAGCGGGAGCGGATACCGGGGAGCTGTTTTTT. The chain links TRBV9 to TRBJ2-2, with TRBD2 matching 10 bases. The CDR3 covers 16 residues. The junction had 8 bases not matched to a gene; V was cut back by 4 bases and J by 5 bases. Per germline, CDR1 SGDLS and CDR2 YYNGEE. Supplemented by reference TRBV9 and TRBJ2-2, the full variable domain reads DSGVTQTPKHLITATGQRVTLRCSPRSGDLSVYWYQQSLDQGLQFLIQYYNGEERAKGNILERFSAQQFPDLHSELNLSSLELGDSALYFCASSPLAGADTGELFFGEGSRLTVL.

J is TRBJ2-7 and V is TRBV5-1; 7 bases fit TRBD2. Unmatched junction bases numbered 13, after V lost 0 bases and J lost 7 bases. The CDR3 is 16 residues long. Germline loops: CDR1 SGHRS, CDR2 YFSETQ. DNA for the CDR3: TGCGCCAGCAGCTTGGGTCTTGCGGGAGTTACTAGAGAGCAGTACTTC. This translates into CASSLGLAGVTREQYF.

J is TRBJ1-1 and V is TRBV6-2 or TRBV6-3; 8 bases match TRBD1. Per germline, CDR1 MNHEY and CDR2 SVGEGT. The CDR3 is 13 residues long. V shed 2 bases, J shed 5 bases, and the junction held 1 base outside the gene matches. CDR3 protein: CASSYTGGTEAFF. The CDR3 nucleotides read TGTGCCAGCAGTTACACAGGGGGGACTGAAGCTTTCTTT.

The gene calls are TRBV19 and TRBJ2-5, with 7 bases lining up with TRBD1. Germline-derived CDR1 and CDR2 are LNHDA and SQIVND (reference sequence). This CDR3 region has 14 residues. With 8 bases clipped from V and 3 bases from J, the junction kept 9 bases outside the gene matches. The CDR3 protein is CASRKGGQKETQYF. The CDR3, as DNA: TGTGCCAGTCGAAAAGGGGGCCAAAAAGAGACCCAGTACTTC.

CDR3 nucleotides: TGTGCCAGCAGCCAAGAGAGGGCTAATCAGCCCCAGCATTTT. Its protein product is CASSQERANQPQHF. J is TRBJ1-5 and V is TRBV3-1 (or the pseudogene TRBV3-2); no clear D gene. CDR3 length: 14 amino acids. Trimming removed 0 bases at V and 4 bases at J, with 7 bases between. Germline CDR1 LGHDT, CDR2 YNNKEL (reference sequence).

This sequence joins TRBV15 and TRBJ1-1; tentatively, D is TRBD1 (5 bases). The germline gives CDR1 LNHNV, CDR2 YYDKDF (reference sequence). The CDR3 is made up of 13 amino acids. Between the trimmed V and J ends, which lost 1 base and 7 bases, there was a span of 10 bases. DNA of the CDR3: TGTGCCACCAGCAGAGGACAGTTTGATGAAGCTTTCTTT. It codes for CATSRGQFDEAFF.

The rearrangement links TRBV24-1 to TRBJ2-3; 11 bases map to TRBD1. This CDR3 comprises 16 residues. Trimming took 1 base from V and 5 from J; bases not matched to a gene: 4. Germline-derived CDR1 and CDR2 are KGHDR and SFDVKD. The CDR3 bases are TGTGCCACCAGTGATTTAGGGGACAGGGGGATAGATACGCAGTATTTT. It encodes CATSDLGDRGIDTQYF.

The CDR3, as DNA: TGTGCCAGCACGGTTAGTGGAAACACCATATATTTT. This gives the protein CASTVSGNTIYF. The chain combines TRBV2 with TRBJ1-3; D ambiguous. The V end lost 7 bases, the J end lost 3 bases, and 7 bases lay between the germline ends. Germline V gene sequence: CDR1 SNHLY, CDR2 FYNNEI. The CDR3 is 12 amino acids.

This chain connects TRBV28 to TRBJ2-4, with D perhaps TRBD1 (5 bases). Germline V gene data show CDR1 as MDHEN and CDR2 as SYDVKM. This CDR3 contains 13 residues. Between the trimmed V and J ends, which lost 7 bases and 7 bases, there was a span of 14 bases. In DNA form, the CDR3 reads TGTGCCAGCACCCATAAGGGGTGGAACATTCAGTACTTC. This gives the protein CASTHKGWNIQYF.

The V call is TRBV5-1, the J call TRBJ1-1, with a tentative D call TRBD1 (6 bases). The germline V and J ends were trimmed by 4 bases and 3 bases, with 16 bases remaining between them. The CDR3 has 15 amino acids. The germline V gene has CDR1 SGHRS and CDR2 YFSETQ. CDR3 residues: CASSLTGTYDTEAFF. As DNA, the CDR3 is TGCGCCAGCAGCCTGACCGGGACATACGACACTGAAGCTTTCTTT.

V usage is TRBV7-9 and J usage is TRBJ1-3; D possibly corresponds to TRBD1 (6 bases). Germline loops: CDR1 SEHNR, CDR2 FQNEAQ (reference sequence). The CDR3 runs 15 residues. Trimming removed 6 bases from V and 0 bases from J, with 12 bases in between. Written as DNA, the CDR3 is TGTGCCAGCAGTCGCACAGGGAGCTCTGGAAACACCATATATTTT. Translation: CASSRTGSSGNTIYF.

The chain couples TRBV6-5 to TRBJ2-5; possibly TRBD1 for D (5 bases). Trimming removed 7 bases from V and 2 bases from J, with 14 bases in between. CDR3 length: 14 amino acids. The V gene's germline CDR1 is MNHEY and CDR2 SVGAGI. CDR3 protein: CASTWTLSQETQYF. As DNA, the CDR3 is TGTGCCAGCACCTGGACACTTAGTCAAGAGACCCAGTACTTC.

This chain uses TRBV19 with TRBJ2-1, with a tentative D call TRBD2 (5 bases). The CDR3 sequence is 13 residues long. Looked up from germline, CDR1 is LNHDA and CDR2 is SQIVND (reference sequence). V lost 8 bases to trimming and J lost 6 bases, with 14 bases between them. This CDR3 reads CASGPGSPNEQFF. The CDR3 DNA reads TGTGCCAGTGGCCCGGGGAGCCCCAATGAGCAGTTCTTC.

The chain combines TRBV19 with TRBJ1-2; 7 nucleotides match TRBD1. The CDR3 totals 14 residues. Trimming removed 4 bases from V and 5 bases from J; junction bases left unmatched: 7. Germline V gene data show CDR1 as LNHDA and CDR2 as SQIVND (reference sequence). DNA for the CDR3: TGTGCCAGTAGTACCGCCGGACAGGCTTATGGCTACACCTTC. Its protein product is CASSTAGQAYGYTF.

The V gene is TRBV29-1, the J gene TRBJ1-2, with 11 bases identical to TRBD1. The CDR3 runs to 12 residues. With V trimmed by 7 bases and J by 3 bases, 1 base remained unmatched. Germline assignment: CDR1 SQVTM and CDR2 ANQGSEA. The CDR3 loop reads CSGTGGDYGYTF. Written as DNA, the CDR3 is TGCAGCGGGACAGGGGGCGACTATGGCTACACCTTC.